A selection of T cell receptor beta chains follows, all from one sample in a study of monozygotic twins with inflammatory bowel disease. TCRdb reprocessed the 5' RACE reads; each CDR3 protein has one entry and no DNA is given. The table counts 140,000 to 150,000 distinct CDR3 sequences; more than 1% lies in the top ten. The specimen sequenced was blood. These receptors came from a human donor with ulcerative colitis or Crohn's disease, or a healthy co-twin of an affected twin (not recorded which). The CDR3 runs from the conserved cysteine through the conserved F or W.

TRBJ1-1 TRBV4-2 18 CASNQIPGHKPENTEAFF
TRBJ2-3 TRBV5-1 16 CASSLVARQFTDTQYF
TRBJ2-7 TRBV28 15 CASSPTTGPPYEQYF
TRBJ2-3 TRBV10-3 16 CAISTSGFSSTDTQYF
TRBJ2-7 TRBV6-2/TRBV6-3 13 CASSYIGAYEQYF
TRBJ1-5 TRBV7-8 16 CASSPSTGYRGQPQHF
TRBJ1-1 TRBV5-1 14 CASSLTGGTAEAFF
TRBJ2-7 TRBV20-1 12 CSASGTSYEQYF
TRBJ2-1 TRBV2 14 CASSEKGLYNEQFF
TRBJ2-1 TRBV18 15 CASSPEGSSYNEQFF
TRBJ2-7 TRBV10-3 13 CAITTGEYHEQYF
TRBJ2-1 TRBV27 13 CATWTGGRNEQFF
TRBJ2-4 TRBV5-1 16 CASSLLSGQGQNMQYF
TRBJ2-3 TRBV18 15 CASSPRTSGKLNQYF
TRBJ2-2 TRBV10-2 14 CASRGLVGAGELFF
TRBJ1-1 TRBV3-1 11 CASSQSDEAFF
TRBJ2-3 TRBV12-3/TRBV12-4 15 CASSLLGGSTDTQYF
TRBJ2-1 TRBV27 15 CASSLYSGRVNEQFF
TRBJ1-5 TRBV30 14 CAWSHWGNNQPQHF
TRBJ2-5 TRBV7-9 14 CASSLLAGKETQYF
TRBJ2-5 TRBV24-1 15 CATSDLLGSQETQYF
TRBJ2-1 TRBV7-6 15 CASSYDRGGYNEQFF
TRBJ2-3 TRBV13 15 CASSRTSGSTDTQYF
TRBJ1-1 TRBV19 16 CASSRDAGAKNTEAFF
TRBJ1-5 TRBV20-1 14 CSARAGQSNQPQHF
TRBJ2-1 TRBV27 15 CASRPRTSGSNEQFF
TRBJ1-5 TRBV16 15 CASSPDGDSNQPQHF
TRBJ2-7 TRBV5-6 19 CASSLMAWQASGRYHEQYF
TRBJ1-1 TRBV6-2/TRBV6-3 12 CASRHDLPRAFF
TRBJ1-6 TRBV7-9 14 CASSLAGQISPLHF
TRBJ1-3 TRBV20-1 14 CSARESVSGNTIYF
TRBJ2-1 TRBV5-1 18 CASSLAGRRASSYNEQFF